Presented here are 30 T cell receptor beta chains from one specimen sequenced in a study of blood T cell repertoires in COVID-19. Only in-frame clones appear in the TCRdb table, and some are missing; sequencing was by immunoSEQ multiplex PCR. The sample contains 200,000 to 250,000 clones, roughly 79% of which appear only once. Sample: PBMCs or T cells enriched from blood (not recorded which). The receptors come from a man aged 35 to 55 who had recovered from COVID-19.

This clone was picked up one time. The rearrangement links TRBV5-4 to TRBJ2-7; possibly TRBD2 for D (7 bases). This CDR3 has 16 residues. V was pared by 4 bases and J by 1 base, with 18 bases between. Germline loops: CDR1 SGHNT, CDR2 YYREEE (reference sequence). The CDR3 DNA is TGTGCCAGCAGCGCTGCTGGGGGGGCGAAATCCTACGAGCAGTACTTC. Its translation is CASSAAGGAKSYEQYF.

V gene TRBV19 combines with J gene TRBJ1-4; D uncertain. The CDR3 spans 13 residues. The germline V gene has CDR1 LNHDA and CDR2 SQIVND (reference sequence). V shed 6 bases and J shed 4 bases, with 9 bases lying between them. CDR3 loop: CASSRQHNEKLFF. CDR3 in DNA: TGTGCCAGTAGCAGGCAGCATAATGAAAAACTGTTTTTT.

The gene calls are TRBV7-9 and TRBJ1-4; D unresolved. Looked up from germline, CDR1 is SEHNR and CDR2 is FQNEAQ (reference sequence). V lost 7 bases and J lost 7, with 10 bases in between. The CDR3 loop spans 12 amino acids. The CDR3 DNA follows: TGTGCCAGCACGGAAACGGGTGAAAAACTGTTTTTT. Amino acid sequence: CASTETGEKLFF.

The J gene is TRBJ2-1, the V gene TRBV7-3, with 11 bases that match TRBD2. The CDR3 is 15 amino acids. V was clipped by 6 bases and J by 6 bases; unmatched bases: 7. The germline gives CDR1 SGHTA, CDR2 FQGTGA. CDR3 sequence reads: CASRVLAGVFNEQFF. The CDR3 DNA reads as TGTGCCAGCAGGGTACTAGCGGGAGTGTTCAATGAGCAGTTCTTC. Variable domain in full (rest from reference TRBV7-3 and TRBJ2-1): GAGVSQTPSNKVTEKGKYVELRCDPISGHTALYWYRQSLGQGPEFLIYFQGTGAADDSGLPNDRFFAVRPEGSVSTLKIQRTERGDSAVYLCASRVLAGVFNEQFFGPGTRLTVL.

CDR3 in DNA: TGCGCCAGCCACATAGGGACAGGGCTCGGAGATACGCAGTATTTT. Translated: CASHIGTGLGDTQYF. This rearrangement joins TRBV5-1 to TRBJ2-3; 9 positions agree with TRBD1. V was clipped by 7 bases and J by 5 bases; unmatched bases: 11. Germline CDR1 and CDR2: SGHRS and YFSETQ. The CDR3 is 15 residues long.

The chain combines TRBV7-3 with TRBJ2-7; D is undetermined. Germline-derived CDR1 and CDR2 are SGHTA and FQGTGA. The ends were cut back, 2 bases at V and 0 bases at J, with 11 bases in the middle. The CDR3 is made up of 15 amino acids. The CDR3 is CASSLLAESSYEQYF. In DNA form, the CDR3 reads TGTGCCAGCAGCTTATTGGCGGAATCCTCCTACGAGCAGTACTTC.

This chain connects TRBV19 to TRBJ2-1; 11 bases are shared with TRBD2. This CDR3 contains 16 residues. The J segment lost 5 bases and the V segment lost 2 bases, leaving 5 bases of the junction unmatched. Germline assignment: CDR1 LNHDA and CDR2 SQIVND (reference sequence). The CDR3 nucleotides are TGTGCCAGTAGTATAATAGCGGGGGGGCCCAACAATGAGCAGTTCTTC. Translated: CASSIIAGGPNNEQFF.

The gene calls are TRBV27 and TRBJ2-7, with 8 bases lining up with TRBD1. Germline V gives CDR1 MNHEY, CDR2 SMNVEV (reference sequence). This CDR3 region has 15 residues. V was clipped by 5 bases and J by 2 bases; unmatched bases: 8. CDR3 in amino acids: CASSPERQGTYEQYF. The CDR3 DNA sequence: TGTGCCAGCAGTCCAGAGAGACAGGGGACCTACGAGCAGTACTTC.

The chain recombines TRBV28 with TRBJ2-7, with D hard to call. Deletions cut 7 bases from V and 4 bases from J, with 8 bases between. CDR1 and CDR2 (germline): MDHEN, SYDVKM. The CDR3 extends over 11 amino acids. The CDR3 DNA reads TGTGCCAGCACAGGCCGATACGAGCAGTACTTC. As protein: CASTGRYEQYF. The whole variable domain, filled in from reference TRBV28 and TRBJ2-7, reads DVKVTQSSRYLVKRTGEKVFLECVQDMDHENMFWYRQDPGLGLRLIYFSYDVKMKEKGDIPEGYSVSREKKERFSLILESASTNQTSMYLCASTGRYEQYFGPGTRLTVT.

The J gene is TRBJ1-6, the V gene TRBV7-2; D is undetermined. The CDR3 is 14 amino acids. Per the germline V gene, CDR1 is SGHTA and CDR2 is FQGNSA. Trimming left V 4 bases short and J 7 bases short, with 11 bases between. This CDR3 reads CASSSQAGNSPLHF. CDR3 in DNA: TGTGCCAGCAGCTCTCAAGCGGGGAATTCACCCCTCCACTTT.

V usage is TRBV28 and J usage is TRBJ1-3; D ambiguous. The V gene lost 7 bases and the J gene lost 2 bases, with 9 bases spanning the gap. From germline, CDR1 is MDHEN and CDR2 SYDVKM. This CDR3 region has 13 residues. The CDR3 DNA follows: TGTGCCAGCATTCCCAGTGCTGGAAACACCATATATTTT. Protein: CASIPSAGNTIYF.

This clone was recorded once. The J gene is TRBJ1-2, the V gene TRBV7-3; 8 nucleotides agree with TRBD1. The V segment lost 1 base and the J segment 4 bases; nucleotides outside the gene matches: 5. This CDR3 contains 15 residues. Germline V gene lookup returns CDR1 SGHTA and CDR2 FQGTGA. The CDR3 DNA sequence: TGTGCCAGCAGCTTAAGGGCCGGACAGGGCTATGGCTACACCTTC. It codes for CASSLRAGQGYGYTF.

V gene TRBV2 combines with J gene TRBJ2-3; TRBD2 might be the D (6 bases). Germline V gene sequence: CDR1 SNHLY, CDR2 FYNNEI. Between the trimmed V and J ends, which lost 6 bases and 5 bases, there was a span of 15 bases. There are 14 residues in the CDR3. The CDR3 spells CASRGPGGVDTQYF. CDR3 in DNA: TGTGCCAGCAGGGGACCTGGCGGGGTAGATACGCAGTATTTT. Based on the CDR3 plus reference TRBV2 and TRBJ2-3, the full variable domain is EPEVTQTPSHQVTQMGQEVILRCVPISNHLYFYWYRQILGQKVEFLVSFYNNEISEKSEIFDDQFSVERPDGSNFTLKIRSTKLEDSAMYFCASRGPGGVDTQYFGPGTRLTVL.

This sequence joins TRBV2 and TRBJ1-6; D remains unclear. In germline, CDR1 is SNHLY, CDR2 FYNNEI. The length of the CDR3 is 13 residues. V was pared by 8 bases and J by 7 bases, with 12 bases between. The CDR3 loop is CASCPFLNSPLHF. The CDR3 DNA follows: TGTGCCAGCTGTCCCTTTCTGAATTCACCCCTCCACTTT.

This CDR3 is CASSQDYETGRTDTQYF. CDR3 nucleotides: TGTGCCAGCAGCCAAGATTACGAGACAGGGAGAACAGATACGCAGTATTTT. This rearrangement joins TRBV3-1 (or the pseudogene TRBV3-2) to TRBJ2-3; 7 bases line up with TRBD1. The junction had 9 bases not matched to a gene; V was cut back by 0 bases and J by 3 bases. The germline gives CDR1 LGHDT, CDR2 YNNKEL (reference sequence). CDR3 length: 17 residues.

The chain carries TRBV5-1 and TRBJ2-7; 10 bases align to TRBD1. V lost 5 bases to trimming and J lost 6 bases; unmatched junction nucleotides: 5. Looked up from germline, CDR1 is SGHRS and CDR2 is YFSETQ. This CDR3 contains 13 residues. The CDR3 loop reads CASRTGQGIEQYF. The DNA of the CDR3 is TGCGCCAGCAGAACGGGACAGGGGATCGAGCAGTACTTC.

The V call is TRBV4-3, the J call TRBJ1-1, with 7 bases lining up with TRBD1. The CDR3 is 19 amino acids. CDR1 and CDR2 from the germline V gene are LGHNA and YSLEER. V gave up 2 bases and J gave up 3 bases; unmatched junction bases: 18. The CDR3 DNA sequence: TGCGCCAGCAGCCAATACGCTGAGGCAGGGGGGCGCGAGGACACTGAAGCTTTCTTT. The encoded protein is CASSQYAEAGGREDTEAFF.

The chain uses TRBV4-1 and TRBJ1-1; D gene ambiguous. From germline, CDR1 is MGHRA and CDR2 YSYEKL. The CDR3 loop spans 14 amino acids. The germline V and J ends were trimmed by 4 bases and 0 bases, with 9 bases remaining between them. The CDR3 region is CASSLSGMNTEAFF. CDR3 nucleotide sequence: TGCGCCAGCAGCCTCTCGGGGATGAACACTGAAGCTTTCTTT.

This rearrangement joins TRBV5-6 to TRBJ1-2; the match to TRBD1 covers 12 bases. J was trimmed by 7 bases and V by 2 bases; bases with no gene match: 6. Germline loops: CDR1 SGHDT, CDR2 YYEEEE. There are 15 residues in the CDR3. The CDR3 DNA is TGTGCCAGCAGCTTTTGGGGACAGGGGGCTTTTGGCTACACCTTC. It is translated as CASSFWGQGAFGYTF.

The chain has TRBV9 and TRBJ2-5; TRBD2 is a possible D gene (6 bases). Trimming removed 0 bases at V and 2 bases at J, with 8 bases between. This CDR3 spans 14 amino acids. Germline V gene lookup returns CDR1 SGDLS and CDR2 YYNGEE. CDR3: CASSVGGRQETQYF. In nucleotides, the CDR3 is TGTGCCAGCAGCGTAGGAGGGAGGCAAGAGACCCAGTACTTC.

This clone turned up a few times. This chain links TRBV15 with TRBJ1-6, with D hard to call. V shed 0 bases and J shed 7 bases, with 4 bases lying between them. The V gene's germline CDR1 is LNHNV and CDR2 YYDKDF (reference sequence). This CDR3 region has 13 residues. Written as DNA, the CDR3 is TGTGCCACCAGCAGAGACGCGAATTCACCCCTCCACTTT. Translation gives CATSRDANSPLHF.

This chain uses TRBV30 with TRBJ1-1; perhaps TRBD1 as D (6 bases). V was clipped by 7 bases and J by 7 bases, with 13 bases between them. The CDR3 has 11 amino acids. Germline CDR1 GTSNPN, CDR2 SVGIG (reference sequence). This chain's CDR3 is CALGGENEAFF. The CDR3 bases are TGTGCCTTAGGGGGAGAGAATGAAGCTTTCTTT.

This sequence joins TRBV10-2 and TRBJ2-2; TRBD1 is a possible D gene (5 bases). This CDR3 contains 16 residues. V gave up 4 bases and J gave up 0 bases, with 12 bases separating them. Germline V lookup: CDR1 WSHSY, CDR2 SAAADI. The DNA for the CDR3 is TGCGCCAGCAGTGGACAGACCCTGGCGAACACCGGGGAGCTGTTTTTT. Its translation is CASSGQTLANTGELFF.

The V gene is TRBV3-1 (or the pseudogene TRBV3-2), the J gene TRBJ1-3; possibly TRBD1 for D (6 bases). In germline, CDR1 is LGHDT, CDR2 YNNKEL (reference sequence). V dropped 2 bases and J dropped 8 bases, with 16 bases sitting between them. The CDR3 is made up of 15 amino acids. The CDR3, as DNA: TGTGCCAGCAGCCAATTCCCGACAGGCGGCCACACCATATATTTT. Its translation: CASSQFPTGGHTIYF.

V is TRBV19 and J is TRBJ1-5; D not certain. In germline, CDR1 is LNHDA, CDR2 SQIVND (reference sequence). The CDR3 runs to 13 residues. V was trimmed by 6 bases and J by 3 bases, leaving 9 bases between them. The CDR3 loop reads CASRPRYNQPQHF. The DNA for the CDR3 is TGTGCCAGTAGACCCCGGTACAATCAGCCCCAGCATTTT.

This chain joins TRBV19 and TRBJ2-3; 8 bases are shared with TRBD2. The germline V gene has CDR1 LNHDA and CDR2 SQIVND (reference sequence). V trimming: 8 bases; J trimming: 2 bases; junction bases outside the gene matches: 9. This CDR3 comprises 15 residues. CDR3 sequence reads: CASGGLAGFTDTQYF. The CDR3 coding sequence is TGTGCCAGTGGCGGGCTAGCGGGCTTCACAGATACGCAGTATTTT.

In this sample, this clone turned up many times. This CDR3 is CASSLSDRENQPQHF. The CDR3 DNA follows: TGTGCCAGCAGCCTATCGGACAGGGAAAATCAGCCCCAGCATTTT. This chain joins TRBV3-1 (or the pseudogene TRBV3-2) and TRBJ1-5; 8 bases match TRBD1. V dropped 4 bases and J dropped 4; count of bases not matched to a gene: 6. Germline values: CDR1 LGHDT, CDR2 YNNKEL (reference sequence). The CDR3 runs to 15 residues.

The count of this clone is one. The CDR3 DNA follows: TGCGCCAGCAGCCCGGGGACAGCCTCTGGAAACACCATATATTTT. Translation gives CASSPGTASGNTIYF. This chain connects TRBV5-1 to TRBJ1-3; 7 bases match TRBD1. This CDR3 contains 15 residues. The V gene end was trimmed by 4 bases and the J gene end by 0 bases; junction bases not matched to a gene: 4. CDR1 and CDR2 from the germline V gene are SGHRS and YFSETQ.

The rearrangement uses TRBV7-8 and TRBJ1-3; maybe TRBD1 (6 bases). Trimming removed 1 base from V and 4 bases from J, with 14 bases in between. The CDR3 has 16 amino acids. Germline lookup yields CDR1 SGHVS and CDR2 FQNEAQ. The CDR3: CASSLDRGSKGNTIYF. CDR3 nucleotide sequence: TGTGCCAGCAGCTTAGATAGGGGGTCGAAAGGAAACACCATATATTTT. The full variable domain, in which reference TRBV7-8 and TRBJ1-3 provide the parts outside the CDR3, is GAGVSQSPRYKVAKRGQDVALRCDPISGHVSLFWYQQALGQGPEFLTYFQNEAQLDKSGLPSDRFFAERPEGSVSTLKIQRTQQEDSAVYLCASSLDRGSKGNTIYFGEGSWLTVV.

The chain has TRBV20-1 and TRBJ2-2, with D perhaps TRBD2 (7 bases). The CDR3 length is 15 residues. Germline assignment: CDR1 DFQATT and CDR2 SNEGSKA (reference sequence). The V end lost 3 bases, the J end lost 0 bases, and 11 bases lay between the germline ends. CDR3 bases: TGCAGTGCTAGTGGCGGGGGCTCGAACACCGGGGAGCTGTTTTTT. Protein sequence: CSASGGGSNTGELFF.